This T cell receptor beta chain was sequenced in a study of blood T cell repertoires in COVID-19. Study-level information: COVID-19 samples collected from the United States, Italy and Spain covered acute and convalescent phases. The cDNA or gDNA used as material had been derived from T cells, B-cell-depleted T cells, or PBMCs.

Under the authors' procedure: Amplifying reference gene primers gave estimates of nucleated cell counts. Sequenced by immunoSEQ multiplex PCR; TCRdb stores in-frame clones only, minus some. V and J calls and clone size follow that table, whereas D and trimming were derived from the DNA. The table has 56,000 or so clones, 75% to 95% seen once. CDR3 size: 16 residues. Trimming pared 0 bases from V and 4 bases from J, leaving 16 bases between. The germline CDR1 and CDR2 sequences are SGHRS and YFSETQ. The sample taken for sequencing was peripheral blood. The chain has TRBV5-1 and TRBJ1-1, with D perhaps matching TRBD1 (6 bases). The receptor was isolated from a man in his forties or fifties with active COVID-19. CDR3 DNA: TGCGCCAGCAGCTTGGCCCAGGGGTATTCCGGCACTGAAGCTTTCTTT. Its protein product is CASSLAQGYSGTEAFF.